This T cell receptor beta chain is from a study of blood T cell repertoires in COVID-19. Study-wide context: Spain, Italy and the United States supplied samples that represented acute and convalescent COVID-19.

Trimming removed 0 bases from V and 0 bases from J, with 8 bases in between. This CDR3 comprises 16 residues. Germline V gene sequence: CDR1 MNHEY, CDR2 SVGEGT. Authors' data handling: Reference gene primer amplification yielded estimated nucleated cell counts. The table came from immunoSEQ multiplex PCR; TCRdb's copy has only in-frame clones and leaves some out. V, J and clone size reflect that table, while D and trimming were determined from the DNA. This table has roughly 250,000 clones, approximately 82% appearing once. The TCR originated in a man aged 35 to 55 with active or convalescent COVID-19. This chain links TRBV6-2 or TRBV6-3 with TRBJ1-4; D is possibly TRBD1 (6 bases). The source material was peripheral blood. The CDR3 DNA follows: TGTGCCAGCAGTTACTCCTACAGGGCAACTAATGAAAAACTGTTTTTT. Encoded protein: CASSYSYRATNEKLFF.